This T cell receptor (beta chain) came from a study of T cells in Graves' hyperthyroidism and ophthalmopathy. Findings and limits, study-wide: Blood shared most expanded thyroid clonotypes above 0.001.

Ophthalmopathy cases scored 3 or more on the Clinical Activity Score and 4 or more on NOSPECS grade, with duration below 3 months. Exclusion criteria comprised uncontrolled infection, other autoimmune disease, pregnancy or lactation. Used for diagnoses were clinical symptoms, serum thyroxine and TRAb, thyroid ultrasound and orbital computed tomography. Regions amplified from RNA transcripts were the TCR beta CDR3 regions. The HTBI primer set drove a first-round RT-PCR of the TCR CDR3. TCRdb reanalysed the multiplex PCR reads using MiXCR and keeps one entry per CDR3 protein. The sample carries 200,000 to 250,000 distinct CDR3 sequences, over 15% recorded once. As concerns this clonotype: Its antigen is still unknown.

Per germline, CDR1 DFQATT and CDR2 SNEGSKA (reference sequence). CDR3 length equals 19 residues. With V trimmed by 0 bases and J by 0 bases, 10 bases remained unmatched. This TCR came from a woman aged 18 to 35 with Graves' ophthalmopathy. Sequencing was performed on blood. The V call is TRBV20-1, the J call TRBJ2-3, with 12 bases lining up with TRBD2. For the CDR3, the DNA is TGCAGTGCTAGAGATAGGAGACCTAGCGGGGGGGTCAGCACAGATACGCAGTATTTT. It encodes CSARDRRPSGGVSTDTQYF.